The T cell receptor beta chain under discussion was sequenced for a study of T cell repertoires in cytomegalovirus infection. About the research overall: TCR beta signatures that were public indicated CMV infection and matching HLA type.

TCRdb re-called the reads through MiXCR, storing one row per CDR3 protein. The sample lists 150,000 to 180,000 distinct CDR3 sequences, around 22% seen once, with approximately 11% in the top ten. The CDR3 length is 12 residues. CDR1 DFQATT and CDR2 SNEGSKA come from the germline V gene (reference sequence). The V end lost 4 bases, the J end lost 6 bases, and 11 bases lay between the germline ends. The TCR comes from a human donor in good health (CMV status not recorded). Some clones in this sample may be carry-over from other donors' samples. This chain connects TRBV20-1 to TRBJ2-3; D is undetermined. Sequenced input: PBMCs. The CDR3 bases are TGCAGTGCTATTCCTGTTTTTGATACGCAGTATTTT. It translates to CSAIPVFDTQYF.